What follows are 28 T cell receptor beta chains derived from one specimen sequenced in a study of T cell clusters in autoimmune cytopenias. Each sample's input was approximately 270 ng genomic DNA, about 38,000 genome equivalents. TRB rearrangements were amplified by touch-down multiplex PCR with mixed TRB-A/B primers. One entry per CDR3 protein, without DNA, is what TCRdb gives after re-calling the multiplex PCR reads. This repertoire comprises 2,000 to 2,500 distinct CDR3 sequences; its ten largest clones make up roughly 60%. This sample also appeared in a second study, on T cell repertoires in aging, cancer and after chemotherapy.

Sequencing input: peripheral blood. The origin of the receptors is a human donor with an autoimmune cytopenia or autoimmune hepatitis (not recorded which).

The chain joins TRBV30 to TRBJ1-1; TCRdb calls TRBD1, which cannot be checked without DNA. This CDR3 region has 12 residues. Germline V gives CDR1 GTSNPN, CDR2 SVGIG (reference sequence). The CDR3 region is CGAGVQATEAFF.

The J gene is TRBJ2-1, the V gene TRBV11-3; the TCRdb call, TRBD2, lacks DNA for checking. CDR1 is SGHNT, CDR2 YENEEA, per germline. This CDR3 contains 13 residues. The CDR3 here is CASSLDRDSFQFF. Full variable domain (remainder filled in from reference TRBV11-3 and TRBJ2-1): EAGVVQSPRYKIIEKKQPVAFWCNPISGHNTLYWYLQNLGQGPELLIRYENEEAVDDSQLPKDRFSAERLKGVDSTLKIQPAELGDSAVYLCASSLDRDSFQFFGPGTRLTVL.

This clonotype is classed as medium-sized (0.01 to 0.1%) by frequency. J is TRBJ2-3 and V is TRBV29-1; TCRdb calls TRBD1, which cannot be checked without DNA. In germline, CDR1 is SQVTM, CDR2 ANQGSEA. CDR3 length: 18 residues. CDR3: CSVEAPQGRGDGTDTQYF.

The chain joins TRBV12-3 or TRBV12-4 to TRBJ1-1; the TCRdb D gene call, TRBD1, has no DNA to confirm it. There are 18 residues in the CDR3. CDR3 loop: CASSLLAPPGAPNTEAFF.

Measured by frequency, this clonotype is medium-sized. The chain is built from TRBV6-1 and TRBJ2-1. The CDR3 has 15 residues. Germline assignment: CDR1 MNHNS and CDR2 SASEGT. CDR3 protein: CASSYSGGSYNEQFF.

The J gene is TRBJ1-2, the V gene TRBV6-6; checking the TCRdb D call of TRBD1 is not possible without DNA. Per the germline V gene, CDR1 is MNHNY and CDR2 is SVGAGI (reference sequence). The CDR3 totals 16 residues. CDR3 sequence reads: CASSYSAGTENYGYTF.

This clonotype counts as medium-sized by frequency. V is TRBV27 and J is TRBJ1-6; with no DNA, the TCRdb D assignment of TRBD1 cannot be verified. The CDR3 spans 14 residues. CDR1 MNHEY and CDR2 SMNVEV come from the germline V gene (reference sequence). This CDR3 is CASSPGIYNSPLHF.

This clonotype is classed as large by frequency. The chain carries TRBV27 and TRBJ2-1; lacking DNA, the TRBD2 call made by TCRdb goes unchecked. CDR3 length equals 14 residues. The germline V gene encodes CDR1 MNHEY and CDR2 SMNVEV (reference sequence). The CDR3 loop reads CASRLGTANNEQFF.

The chain joins TRBV19 to TRBJ1-1; the D call of TRBD1 rests on TCRdb alone, since no DNA is present to check it. This CDR3 is 14 amino acids long. The germline CDR1 and CDR2 sequences are LNHDA and SQIVND (reference sequence). The CDR3 loop reads CASINREANTEAFF.

This chain uses TRBV15 with TRBJ2-5; TCRdb outputs TRBD1, but without DNA this stays unchecked. There are 13 residues in the CDR3. The germline CDR1 and CDR2 sequences are LNHNV and YYDKDF (reference sequence). Here the CDR3 reads CATRTGFQETQYF.

The chain joins TRBV6-6 to TRBJ1-5; no DNA is available, so the TRBD1 call from TCRdb remains unchecked. The CDR3 contains 15 residues. Per germline, CDR1 MNHNY and CDR2 SVGAGI (reference sequence). The CDR3 sequence: CASKDFRVPNQPQHF.

This clonotype is labeled large based on frequency. The rearrangement joins TRBV19 to TRBJ2-6. The CDR3 length is 14 residues. Germline V lookup: CDR1 LNHDA, CDR2 SQIVND (reference sequence). CDR3 amino acids: CASSSPNGANVLTF.

The rearrangement joins TRBV7-9 to TRBJ2-3; as DNA is missing, the TRBD2 call by TCRdb cannot be tested. Germline CDR1 and CDR2: SEHNR and FQNEAQ (reference sequence). The CDR3 is 17 amino acids. The CDR3 sequence: CASSRKTSGEARDTQYF.

By frequency, this clonotype registers medium-sized. The rearrangement joins TRBV19 to TRBJ1-4. The CDR3 length is 14 residues. Germline assignment: CDR1 LNHDA and CDR2 SQIVND (reference sequence). CDR3 region: CASSLWATNEKLFF. Supplemented by reference TRBV19 and TRBJ1-4, the full variable domain reads DGGITQSPKYLFRKEGQNVTLSCEQNLNHDAMYWYRQDPGQGLRLIYYSQIVNDFQKGDIAEGYSVSREKKESFPLTVTSAQKNPTAFYLCASSLWATNEKLFFGSGTQLSVL.

In terms of frequency, this clonotype is large (0.1 to 1%). This chain uses TRBV29-1 with TRBJ2-2; TCRdb's D call of TRBD2 is untestable without DNA. From germline, CDR1 is SQVTM and CDR2 ANQGSEA. The CDR3 contains 14 residues. The CDR3 sequence is CSVPTSGYTGELFF.

The CDR3 protein is CASNNFEGSSYEQYF. The chain uses TRBV28 and TRBJ2-7; TCRdb proposes TRBD2, but this gene call is untestable without DNA. Germline loops: CDR1 MDHEN, CDR2 SYDVKM. This CDR3 contains 15 residues. The full variable domain, completed using reference TRBV28 and TRBJ2-7, is DVKVTQSSRYLVKRTGEKVFLECVQDMDHENMFWYRQDPGLGLRLIYFSYDVKMKEKGDIPEGYSVSREKKERFSLILESASTNQTSMYLCASNNFEGSSYEQYFGPGTRLTVT.

The rearrangement joins TRBV6-5 to TRBJ1-2; without DNA, the TCRdb call of TRBD1 cannot be checked. CDR1 and CDR2 (germline): MNHEY, SVGAGI. This CDR3 is 14 amino acids long. The CDR3 reads CASSYQGQGYGYTF.

This chain's CDR3 is CASSDQTGTYEQYF. This chain links TRBV6-6 with TRBJ2-7; TCRdb proposes TRBD1, but this gene call is untestable without DNA. The CDR3 is made up of 14 amino acids. CDR1 MNHNY and CDR2 SVGAGI come from the germline V gene (reference sequence).

This rearrangement joins TRBV6-5 to TRBJ1-1. The germline gives CDR1 MNHEY, CDR2 SVGAGI. This CDR3 is built from 15 residues. The CDR3 reads CASSSSLRMNTEAFF.

CDR3 region: CASKQTARTYEQYF. V and J are TRBV12-3 or TRBV12-4 and TRBJ2-7; TCRdb reports TRBD1, a call that lacks DNA to check it against. The CDR3 extends over 14 amino acids.

Judged by frequency, this clonotype is medium-sized (0.01 to 0.1%). The genes are TRBV29-1 and TRBJ1-2; TCRdb's D gene call, TRBD1, goes unchecked for lack of DNA. CDR1 is SQVTM and CDR2 is ANQGSEA in the germline V gene. The CDR3 has 12 residues. The CDR3 sequence is CSVSQGDYGYTF.

The CDR3 sequence: CASSPGTPPGLSLHSYAYEQYF. This sequence joins TRBV19 and TRBJ2-7; TCRdb returns TRBD2, unconfirmable since there is no DNA. CDR1 is LNHDA and CDR2 is SQIVND in the germline V gene (reference sequence). CDR3 size: 22 residues.

The chain employs TRBV7-9 and TRBJ2-1; there is no DNA to check the TCRdb D call of TRBD2. In germline, CDR1 is SEHNR, CDR2 FQNEAQ (reference sequence). This CDR3 has 17 residues. This CDR3 is CASSLDVGGGPYNEQFF.

V is TRBV28 and J is TRBJ2-2; TCRdb gives TRBD2 as the D gene, but with no DNA this cannot be confirmed. The CDR3 is 18 amino acids. Germline V gene data show CDR1 as MDHEN and CDR2 as SYDVKM. CDR3 region: CASRRIGTSGMYTGELFF.

This clonotype registers medium-sized by frequency. This chain joins TRBV15 and TRBJ1-1. CDR3 length: 14 amino acids. Germline values: CDR1 LNHNV, CDR2 YYDKDF (reference sequence). CDR3 protein: CATSRDKVGTEAFF.

The V call is TRBV18, the J call TRBJ1-1; TCRdb names TRBD1, which stays unverified in the absence of DNA. The CDR3 runs 13 residues. Germline lookup yields CDR1 KGHSH and CDR2 LQKENI. CDR3 sequence: CASEDRGITEAFF.

This sequence joins TRBV6-5 and TRBJ1-5; TCRdb proposes TRBD1, but this gene call is untestable without DNA. CDR3 length: 15 residues. CDR1 and CDR2 from the germline V gene are MNHEY and SVGAGI. The CDR3 region is CASSYTQGGHQPQHF.

Frequency places this clonotype as medium-sized. The chain couples TRBV19 to TRBJ2-5. Per the germline V gene, CDR1 is LNHDA and CDR2 is SQIVND (reference sequence). The CDR3 has 14 amino acids. The CDR3 spells CASSIRRNQETQYF.